This section outlines one T cell receptor beta chain sequence together with its context. Its specificity is not known. This sample is part of a study of T cells after yellow fever vaccination. TCRdb analysed the 5' RACE reads with MiXCR anew, one entry per CDR3 protein. The repertoire consists of approximately 550,000 distinct CDR3 sequences, with under 25% occurring once and the leading ten covering around 15%. The CDR3 has 12 residues. Trimming shortened V by 4 bases and J by 4 bases, and 8 bases separated the two germline ends. Study results and caveats: The study found a weaker secondary response that peaked faster, day 5 versus 15.

The chain combines TRBV12-3 or TRBV12-4 with TRBJ2-7; D not certain. This clonotype was obtained from a man aged 25 to 45 who received the YFV17D yellow fever vaccine. The sample consisted of PBMCs, taken 15 days after the yellow fever booster vaccination. In DNA, the CDR3 is TGTGCCAGCAGTTCAGACCCATACGAGCAGTACTTC. Encoded protein: CASSSDPYEQYF.